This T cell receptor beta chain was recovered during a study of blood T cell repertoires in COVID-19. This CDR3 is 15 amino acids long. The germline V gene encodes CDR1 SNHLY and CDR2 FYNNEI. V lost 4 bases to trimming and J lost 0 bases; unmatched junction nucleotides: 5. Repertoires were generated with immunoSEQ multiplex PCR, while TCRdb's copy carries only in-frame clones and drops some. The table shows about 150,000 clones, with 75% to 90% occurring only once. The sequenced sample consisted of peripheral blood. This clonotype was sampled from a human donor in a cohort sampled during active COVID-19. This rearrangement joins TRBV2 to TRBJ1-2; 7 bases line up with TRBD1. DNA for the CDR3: TGTGCCAGCAGTGTGGCAGGGGGAACTAACTATGGCTACACCTTC. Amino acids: CASSVAGGTNYGYTF. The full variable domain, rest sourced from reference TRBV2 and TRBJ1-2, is EPEVTQTPSHQVTQMGQEVILRCVPISNHLYFYWYRQILGQKVEFLVSFYNNEISEKSEIFDDQFSVERPDGSNFTLKIRSTKLEDSAMYFCASSVAGGTNYGYTFGSGTRLTVV.